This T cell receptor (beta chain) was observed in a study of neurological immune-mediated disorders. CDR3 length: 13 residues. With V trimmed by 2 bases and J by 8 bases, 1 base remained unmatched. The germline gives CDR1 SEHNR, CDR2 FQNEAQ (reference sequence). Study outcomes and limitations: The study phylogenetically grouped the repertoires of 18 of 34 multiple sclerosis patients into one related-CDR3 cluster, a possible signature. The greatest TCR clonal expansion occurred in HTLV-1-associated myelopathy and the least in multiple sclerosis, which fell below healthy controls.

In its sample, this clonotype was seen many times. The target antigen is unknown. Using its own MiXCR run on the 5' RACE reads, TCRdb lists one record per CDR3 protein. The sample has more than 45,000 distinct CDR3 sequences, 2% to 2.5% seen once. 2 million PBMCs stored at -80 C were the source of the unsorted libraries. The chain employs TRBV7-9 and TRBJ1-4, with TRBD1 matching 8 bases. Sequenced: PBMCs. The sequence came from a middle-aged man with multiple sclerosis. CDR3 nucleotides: TGTGCCAGCAGCTTATGGACAGGGGAAAAACTGTTTTTT. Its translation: CASSLWTGEKLFF.